This T cell receptor (beta chain) was recorded in a study of blood T cell repertoires in COVID-19. Study-wide background: COVID-19 samples from acute and convalescent phases originated in the United States, Italy and Spain.

J was trimmed by 6 bases and V by 3 bases; bases with no gene match: 9. This CDR3 region has 16 residues. Germline V gene sequence: CDR1 KGHDR, CDR2 SFDVKD. Source study methods: Reference gene primer amplification in the assay estimated nucleated cell counts. Repertoires were generated with immunoSEQ multiplex PCR, while TCRdb's copy carries only in-frame clones and drops some. V and J calls and clone size are those listed in that table; D and trimming were worked out from the DNA. Of approximately 240,000 clones listed, approximately 86% are singletons. This sequence joins TRBV24-1 and TRBJ1-4; 7 bases map to TRBD1. The TCR comes from a woman in her thirties who had recovered from COVID-19. The source material was peripheral blood. CDR3 loop: CATSDDRAPPDEKLFF. The CDR3 DNA sequence: TGTGCCACCAGTGATGACAGGGCCCCTCCGGATGAAAAACTGTTTTTT.